A single sample gave rise to the 8 T cell receptor beta chains below, sequenced in a study of shared clonotypes between healthy human individuals. TCRdb's table, derived via immunoSEQ multiplex PCR, lists solely in-frame clones and lacks some. Of around 980,000 clones in the sample, around three quarters are singletons; the top ten hold 0.55% to 0.7%. The sample consisted of memory CD4+ T cells from PBMCs. Subset noted: CD45RA-negative fraction. The receptor set was obtained from a man aged 18 to 29 in good health. Some clones in this sample may be carry-over from other donors' samples.

On this clone: A junction end diverges from the germline sequence, so it may reflect a read error. V usage is TRBV18 and J usage is TRBJ1-1; D call uncertain. CDR3 length: 12 amino acids. The germline gives CDR1 KGHSH, CDR2 LQKENI. The CDR3 sequence: CASSPPGALSSF. The DNA of the CDR3 is TGTGCCAGCTCACCCCCGGGAGCCTTATCGAGCTTT.

The chain links TRBV6-7 to TRBJ2-1; tentatively, D is TRBD1 or TRBD2 (6 bases each). TRBV6-7 is treated as an ORF (open reading frame) with a function not yet certain. There are 13 residues in the CDR3. Here the CDR3 reads CFGGRSFYNEQFF. The CDR3 region has the DNA TGTTTCGGGGGCAGATCTTTCTACAATGAGCAGTTCTTC.

This clone was found a few times. The chain carries TRBV18 and TRBJ1-6; D is unresolved. Trimming took off 6 bases at V and 8 bases at J, with 14 bases between the two ends. CDR1 is KGHSH and CDR2 is LQKENI in the germline V gene. This CDR3 contains 14 residues. The CDR3 protein is CASSEVGRHSPLHF. CDR3 nucleotide sequence: TGTGCCAGCTCGGAAGTGGGTCGACATTCACCCCTCCACTTT.

This chain joins TRBV7-2 and TRBJ2-3; D perhaps matches TRBD1 (5 bases). The CDR3 is 15 amino acids. With 5 bases removed from V and 0 bases from J, the gap between germline ends came to 12 bases. Germline CDR1 is SGHTA and CDR2 is FQGNSA. Here the CDR3 DNA reads TGTGCCAGCAGCCCTTTAGGGGTTAGCACAGATACGCAGTATTTT. Amino acids: CASSPLGVSTDTQYF.

The chain uses TRBV28 and TRBJ2-5; the match to TRBD1 covers 9 bases. Germline values: CDR1 MDHEN, CDR2 SYDVKM. V shed 8 bases and J 5 bases; nucleotides not matched to a gene: 0. CDR3 length: 11 amino acids. Here the CDR3 DNA reads TGTGCCAGCGGACAGGGGGAGACCCAGTACTTC. This gives the protein CASGQGETQYF.

The gene calls are TRBV5-1 and TRBJ2-6; D ambiguous. This CDR3 contains 16 residues. Trimming left V 5 bases short and J 0 bases short, with 12 bases between. Germline V gene data show CDR1 as SGHRS and CDR2 as YFSETQ. For the CDR3, the DNA is TGCGCCAGCAGTGCCGCTACCAACTCTGGGGCCAACGTCCTGACTTTC. Its translation: CASSAATNSGANVLTF.

This clone was detected a few times. At one end, the junction sequence differs from germline, possibly due to a read error. This chain joins TRBV7-9 and TRBJ2-1; 7 bases are shared with TRBD1. The CDR3 has 16 amino acids. The germline V gene encodes CDR1 SEHNR and CDR2 FQNEAQ (reference sequence). The DNA of the CDR3 is TGTGCCAGCAGCTCTCCGGACAGGTCCCCCTACAGTGAGCAGTTCTTC. Amino acid sequence: CASSSPDRSPYSEQFF.

The chain carries TRBV27 and TRBJ2-7; 16 nucleotides match TRBD2. Trimming removed 6 bases from V and 2 bases from J; junction bases left unmatched: 10. This CDR3 region has 18 residues. The germline V gene encodes CDR1 MNHEY and CDR2 SMNVEV (reference sequence). This CDR3 reads CASRQGLAGGPGAYEQYF. DNA for the CDR3: TGTGCCAGCAGACAGGGACTAGCGGGAGGGCCCGGAGCCTACGAGCAGTACTTC.